The 11 T cell receptor beta chains given below trace back to one sample, sequenced in a study of blood T cell repertoires in COVID-19. The protocol was immunoSEQ multiplex PCR, while the TCRdb copy is restricted to in-frame clones and leaves out a portion. In the table there are around 50,000 clones, more than 75% of which are singletons. The source material was peripheral blood. Receptors were obtained from a middle-aged man with active COVID-19.

The rearrangement uses TRBV10-3 and TRBJ1-1; 7 bases map to TRBD1. The germline V gene encodes CDR1 ENHRY and CDR2 SYGVKD. The CDR3 is 14 residues long. J lost 2 bases, V lost 11 bases, and 11 bases had no gene match. The CDR3: CASRGGTANTEAFF. In DNA, the CDR3 is TGTGCCTCCCGCGGAGGGACAGCCAACACTGAAGCTTTCTTT.

Remarks on this clone: This specimen includes other DNA sequences encoding the same CDR3. The V call is TRBV5-4, the J call TRBJ2-7; perhaps TRBD2 as D (5 bases). V dropped 1 base and J dropped 6 bases, with 8 bases sitting between them. The CDR3 length is 12 residues. CDR1 is SGHNT and CDR2 is YYREEE in the germline V gene (reference sequence). The CDR3 DNA is TGTGCCAGCAGCTTGAGAGGGCGCGAGCAGTACTTC. It codes for CASSLRGREQYF.

The rearrangement links TRBV7-3 to TRBJ2-5, with a weak D call TRBD1 (5 bases). Trimming pared 5 bases from V and 2 bases from J, leaving 9 bases between. CDR1 and CDR2 (germline): SGHTA, FQGTGA. There are 13 residues in the CDR3. The CDR3 loop is CASSPGPQETQYF. In DNA form, the CDR3 reads TGTGCCAGCAGCCCAGGGCCGCAAGAGACCCAGTACTTC.

The chain recombines TRBV13 with TRBJ2-5; 10 nucleotides agree with TRBD1. The CDR3 loop spans 17 amino acids. After removal of 5 bases from V and 2 bases from J, the junction contained 11 bases not matched to a gene. Germline V CDR1 and CDR2: PRHDT, FYEKMQ (reference sequence). The CDR3 loop reads CASSRIGQGEEQETQYF. The CDR3 DNA is TGTGCCAGCAGCCGCATTGGACAGGGGGAAGAACAAGAGACCCAGTACTTC. Drawing the rest from reference TRBV13 and TRBJ2-5, the complete variable domain is AAGVIQSPRHLIKEKRETATLKCYPIPRHDTVYWYQQGPGQDPQFLISFYEKMQSDKGSIPDRFSAQQFSDYHSELNMSSLELGDSALYFCASSRIGQGEEQETQYFGPGTRLLVL.

The chain carries TRBV7-8 and TRBJ2-3, with a tentative D call TRBD1 (5 bases). Germline V CDR1 and CDR2: SGHVS, FQNEAQ. The CDR3 has 15 amino acids. The V and J ends lost 6 bases and 6 bases respectively, with 19 bases between them. CDR3 coding DNA: TGTGCCAGCAGGCGTAGGGGCGGCCGATGGGATACGCAGTATTTT. This codes for CASRRRGGRWDTQYF.

This rearrangement joins TRBV5-6 to TRBJ2-3; 10 bases line up with TRBD2. After removal of 2 bases from V and 10 bases from J, the junction contained 10 bases not matched to a gene. CDR3 size: 15 residues. Germline V gene data show CDR1 as SGHDT and CDR2 as YYEEEE. The CDR3 loop is CASSFIGAGGGAQYF. CDR3 nucleotides: TGTGCCAGCAGCTTTATTGGAGCGGGAGGGGGTGCGCAGTATTTT.

The V and J genes are TRBV9 and TRBJ2-6; 8 bases are a match to TRBD1. Germline CDR1 reads SGDLS; CDR2 reads YYNGEE. After removal of 8 bases from V and 0 bases from J, the junction contained 1 base not matched to a gene. This CDR3 region has 14 residues. The CDR3 reads CASGTGSGANVLTF. CDR3 DNA: TGTGCCAGTGGGACAGGCTCTGGGGCCAACGTCCTGACTTTC.

Only a few counts were recorded for this clone. The chain couples TRBV3-1 (or the pseudogene TRBV3-2) to TRBJ2-4; no clear D gene. The V and J ends lost 4 bases and 2 bases respectively, with 15 bases between them. Germline V gene data show CDR1 as LGHDT and CDR2 as YNNKEL (reference sequence). This CDR3 has 16 amino acids. This CDR3 reads CASSPTGGRTKNIQYF. The CDR3 DNA reads as TGTGCCAGCAGCCCGACTGGTGGCAGAACCAAAAACATTCAGTACTTC.

The chain joins TRBV27 to TRBJ2-7; no firm D call. Germline CDR1 MNHEY, CDR2 SMNVEV (reference sequence). The CDR3 totals 13 residues. Trimming removed 3 bases from V and 1 base from J, with 7 bases in between. In DNA, the CDR3 is TGTGCCAGCAGTTTTGCGAGTTCCTACGAGCAGTACTTC. It is translated as CASSFASSYEQYF.

This clone is a singleton in its sample. The gene calls are TRBV18 and TRBJ2-2; 9 bases are a match to TRBD1. Germline assignment: CDR1 KGHSH and CDR2 LQKENI. The CDR3 length is 15 residues. Germline trimming cut 3 bases from V and 3 bases from J; bases unmatched to any gene: 2. The CDR3: CASSPWTGDTGELFF. The CDR3, as DNA: TGTGCCAGCTCACCGTGGACAGGGGACACCGGGGAGCTGTTTTTT.

The chain uses TRBV18 and TRBJ2-7, with TRBD2 matching 7 bases. This CDR3 contains 12 residues. CDR1 KGHSH and CDR2 LQKENI come from the germline V gene. After removal of 3 bases from V and 4 bases from J, the junction contained 0 bases not matched to a gene. The CDR3 here is CASSPGGYEQYF. DNA for the CDR3: TGTGCCAGCTCACCGGGGGGGTACGAGCAGTACTTC.